This T cell receptor beta chain was recorded in a study of T cell responses to AZD1222 COVID-19 vaccine. Study background: Whether given at about 4 or about 12 weeks, second doses were pooled.

The table came from immunoSEQ multiplex PCR; TCRdb's copy has only in-frame clones and leaves some out. The table has about 140,000 clones, roughly 92% seen once. Notes on this clone: Its antigen is not identified.

CDR3 length equals 16 residues. The V end was cut by 5 bases, the J end by 7 bases, with 18 bases between. Germline assignment: CDR1 MNHEY and CDR2 SMNVEV (reference sequence). General study results and limits: Vaccine-associated CD4 TCRs ranged over spike, dominating at 160-218 and 743-854. At baseline, just a handful of AZD1222 recipients tested seropositive. Most donors were white British, females outnumbered males, and clonal diversity was possibly underestimated.

This rearrangement joins TRBV27 to TRBJ1-6; possibly TRBD1 for D (5 bases). Sequences were derived from peripheral blood, sampled on day 0 of AZD1222 vaccination. This clonotype originated in an adult in good health. For the CDR3, the DNA is TGTGCCAGCAGTCCCCGGGGTAGGGGCATGAATTCACCCCTCCACTTT. This encodes CASSPRGRGMNSPLHF.